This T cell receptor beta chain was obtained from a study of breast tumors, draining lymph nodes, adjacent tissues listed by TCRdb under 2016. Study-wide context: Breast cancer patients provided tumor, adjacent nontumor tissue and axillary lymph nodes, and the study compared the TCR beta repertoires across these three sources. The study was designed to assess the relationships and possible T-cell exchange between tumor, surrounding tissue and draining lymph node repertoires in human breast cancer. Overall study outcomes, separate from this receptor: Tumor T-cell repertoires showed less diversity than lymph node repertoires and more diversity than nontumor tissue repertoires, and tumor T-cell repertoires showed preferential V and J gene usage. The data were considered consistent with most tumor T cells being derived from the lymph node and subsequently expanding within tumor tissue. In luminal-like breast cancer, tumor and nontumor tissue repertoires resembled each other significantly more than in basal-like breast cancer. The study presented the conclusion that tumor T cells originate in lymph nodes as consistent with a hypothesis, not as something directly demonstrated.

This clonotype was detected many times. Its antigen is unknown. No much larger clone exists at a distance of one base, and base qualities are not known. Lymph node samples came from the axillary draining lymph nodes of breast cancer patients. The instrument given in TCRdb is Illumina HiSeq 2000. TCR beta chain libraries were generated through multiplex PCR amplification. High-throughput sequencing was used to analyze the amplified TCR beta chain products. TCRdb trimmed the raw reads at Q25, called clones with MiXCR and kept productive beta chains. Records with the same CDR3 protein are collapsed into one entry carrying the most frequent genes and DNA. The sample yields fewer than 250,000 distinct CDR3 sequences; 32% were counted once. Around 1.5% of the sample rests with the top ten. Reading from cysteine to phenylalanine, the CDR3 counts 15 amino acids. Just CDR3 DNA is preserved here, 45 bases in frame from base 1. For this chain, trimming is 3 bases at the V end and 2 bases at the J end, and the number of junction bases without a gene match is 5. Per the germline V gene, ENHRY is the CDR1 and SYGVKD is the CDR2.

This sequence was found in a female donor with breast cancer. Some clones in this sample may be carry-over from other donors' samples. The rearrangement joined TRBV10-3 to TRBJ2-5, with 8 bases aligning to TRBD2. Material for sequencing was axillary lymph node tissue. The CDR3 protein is CAISEGAGAQETQYF. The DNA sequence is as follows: TGTGCCATCAGTGAAGGAGCGGGAGCTCAAGAGACCCAGTACTTC.